This T cell receptor beta chain was observed in a study of control samples from healthy donors and cancer patients. The table came from immunoSEQ multiplex PCR; TCRdb's copy has only in-frame clones and leaves some out. Of about 26,000 clones listed, over 75% were seen once; the top ten hold roughly 6.7%. V shed 6 bases and J shed 10 bases, with 21 bases lying between them. CDR3 length: 15 amino acids. Looked up from germline, CDR1 is MGHDK and CDR2 is SYGVNS. The sequenced sample was PBMCs. The clonotype was recovered from an older woman with head and neck cancer. The V and J genes are TRBV25-1 and TRBJ1-4; possible D gene TRBD1, 5 bases. The CDR3, as DNA: TGTGCCAGCAGAGGGGAAGGGGCTTACCGGGGAAAACTGTTTTTT. Its protein is CASRGEGAYRGKLFF.